This T cell receptor beta chain stems from a study of T cell responses to AZD1222 COVID-19 vaccine. Findings of the study overall: White British ancestry dominated among donors, who included more females, and clonal diversity was possibly underestimated.

As for this clone: What it binds is unknown.

Method: immunoSEQ multiplex PCR; TCRdb's copy keeps in-frame clones and lacks some. The sample consists of 120,000 to 150,000 clones, roughly 89% of them appearing once. The CDR3 is made up of 17 amino acids. With 5 bases removed from V and 4 bases from J, the gap between germline ends came to 18 bases. Per the germline V gene, CDR1 is LNHDA and CDR2 is SQIVND (reference sequence). The TCR was taken from an adult in good health. Material: peripheral blood, obtained on day 0 of AZD1222 vaccination. This chain joins TRBV19 and TRBJ1-6, with unresolved D. The CDR3 DNA is TGTGCCAGTAGTCTAGGGAGGAGCCGAAATTATAATTCACCCCTCCACTTT. Translation gives CASSLGRSRNYNSPLHF.